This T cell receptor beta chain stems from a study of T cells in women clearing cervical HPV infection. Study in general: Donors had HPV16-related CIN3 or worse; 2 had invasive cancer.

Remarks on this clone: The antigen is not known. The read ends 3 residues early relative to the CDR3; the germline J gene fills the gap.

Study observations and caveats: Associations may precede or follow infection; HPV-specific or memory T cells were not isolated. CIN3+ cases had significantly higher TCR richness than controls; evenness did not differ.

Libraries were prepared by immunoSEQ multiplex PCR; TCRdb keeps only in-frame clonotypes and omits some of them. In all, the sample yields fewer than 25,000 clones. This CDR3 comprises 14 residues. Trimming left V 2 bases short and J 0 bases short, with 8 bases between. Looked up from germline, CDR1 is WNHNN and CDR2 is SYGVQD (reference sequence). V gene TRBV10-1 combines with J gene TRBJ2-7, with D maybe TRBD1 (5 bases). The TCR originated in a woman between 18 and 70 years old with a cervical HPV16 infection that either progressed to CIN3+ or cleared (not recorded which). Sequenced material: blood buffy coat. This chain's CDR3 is CASSEKDNSYEQYF. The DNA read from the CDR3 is TGCGCCAGCAGTGAGAAGGACAACTCCTACGAG.